A single sample gave rise to the 29 T cell receptor beta chains below, sequenced in a study of cytomegalovirus exposure and HLA in healthy donors. Primers: 60 Vbeta forward and 13 Jbeta reverse. Some clones are missing from TCRdb's copy, which holds only in-frame ones; the method was immunoSEQ multiplex PCR. The data show about 150,000 clones, with around four fifths seen just once and roughly 1.5% held by the top ten. Sample: PBMCs. Source of these receptors: a woman aged 25 to 45 in good health and CMV-seronegative.

This clone came up once. J is TRBJ2-7 and V is TRBV6-1, with a tentative D call TRBD1 (5 bases). The CDR3 is 14 residues long. Germline lookup yields CDR1 MNHNS and CDR2 SASEGT. V dropped 5 bases and J dropped 0 bases, with 11 bases sitting between them. The CDR3 region has the DNA TGTGCCAGCAGTACAGGAGATAGCTCCTACGAGCAGTACTTC. Translation: CASSTGDSSYEQYF.

The V gene is TRBV29-1, the J gene TRBJ2-2, with TRBD1 as a possible D gene (7 bases). The CDR3 contains 13 residues. The germline V gene encodes CDR1 SQVTM and CDR2 ANQGSEA. V was trimmed by 7 bases and J by 4 bases, leaving 13 bases between them. The CDR3: CSANRGGTGELFF. The CDR3 DNA reads as TGCAGCGCCAACAGGGGAGGCACCGGGGAGCTGTTTTTT.

V is TRBV6-6 and J is TRBJ1-2; D unresolved. The V end was cut by 2 bases, the J end by 2 bases, with 12 bases between. The CDR3 sequence is 15 residues long. The germline V gene has CDR1 MNHNY and CDR2 SVGAGI (reference sequence). Written as DNA, the CDR3 is TGTGCCAGCAGTTACCCTGGTAGGCGGAACTATGGCTACACCTTC. This codes for CASSYPGRRNYGYTF.

The chain combines TRBV11-2 with TRBJ2-7; maybe TRBD2 (6 bases). This CDR3 contains 13 residues. Per the germline V gene, CDR1 is SGHAT and CDR2 is FQNNGV. Trimming cost V 3 bases and J 6 bases, with 12 bases left between them. The CDR3 region has the DNA TGTGCCAGCAGCTTGATGCGGGAAAGCGAGCAGTACTTC. Its protein is CASSLMRESEQYF.

The gene calls are TRBV7-9 and TRBJ2-7, with TRBD2 identical over 11 bases. The J segment lost 2 bases and the V segment lost 5 bases, leaving 5 bases of the junction unmatched. The germline CDR1 and CDR2 sequences are SEHNR and FQNEAQ (reference sequence). CDR3 length: 15 amino acids. The CDR3 sequence is CASSRLAGGPYEQYF. The CDR3 bases are TGTGCCAGCAGCCGTCTAGCGGGGGGACCCTACGAGCAGTACTTC.

V gene TRBV7-3 combines with J gene TRBJ2-6, with 8 bases aligning to TRBD2. The CDR3 covers 17 residues. J gave up 1 base and V 1 base, and 3 bases lay outside the gene matches. Germline CDR1 SGHTA, CDR2 FQGTGA. Here the CDR3 reads CASSLRGLGSGANVLTF. Written as DNA, the CDR3 is TGTGCCAGCAGCTTAAGGGGACTAGGATCTGGGGCCAACGTCCTGACTTTC.

The genes are TRBV19 and TRBJ1-6; 7 bases line up with TRBD1. From germline, CDR1 is LNHDA and CDR2 SQIVND (reference sequence). This CDR3 has 17 residues. J was trimmed by 1 base and V by 9 bases; bases with no gene match: 12. CDR3 loop: CASTSKAGGSYNSPLHF. DNA of the CDR3: TGTGCCAGCACCTCTAAAGCAGGGGGTTCCTATAATTCACCCCTCCACTTT.

The gene calls are TRBV7-3 and TRBJ2-1; TRBD2 agrees at 9 bases. CDR1 and CDR2 (germline): SGHTA, FQGTGA. This CDR3 contains 13 residues. Losses at the gene ends were 8 bases for V and 6 bases for J; bases not matched to a gene: 5. This chain's CDR3 is CASSAGGLNEQFF. DNA for the CDR3: TGTGCCAGCTCCGCGGGGGGGCTCAATGAGCAGTTCTTC.

The chain couples TRBV7-2 to TRBJ1-2, with TRBD1 matching 8 bases. Germline CDR1 reads SGHTA; CDR2 reads FQGNSA. The CDR3 spans 15 residues. V gave up 3 bases and J gave up 4 bases; unmatched junction bases: 7. This CDR3 is CASSFQGALGYGYTF. The CDR3 region has the DNA TGTGCCAGCAGCTTCCAGGGGGCGTTAGGCTATGGCTACACCTTC.

This clone is a singleton in its sample. The CDR3 nucleotides are TGCGCCAGCAGCTTGTTCTCACTAGCGGCTACCAATGAGCAGTTCTTC. Its translation: CASSLFSLAATNEQFF. The rearrangement uses TRBV5-1 and TRBJ2-1; 8 nucleotides align to TRBD2. The CDR3 runs 16 residues. J gave up 6 bases and V 1 base, and 9 bases lay outside the gene matches. In germline, CDR1 is SGHRS, CDR2 YFSETQ.

This sequence joins TRBV5-1 and TRBJ2-5; maybe TRBD2 (5 bases). V was trimmed by 2 bases and J by 1 base, leaving 9 bases between them. The CDR3 has 14 residues. The germline CDR1 and CDR2 sequences are SGHRS and YFSETQ. CDR3 residues: CASSFSGIQETQYF. For the CDR3, the DNA is TGCGCCAGCAGCTTTTCGGGGATCCAAGAGACCCAGTACTTC.

The CDR3 region has the DNA TGTGCCATCAGTGAGTCGGTAGCGGACAATGAGCAGTTCTTC. Residues: CAISESVADNEQFF. The chain carries TRBV10-3 and TRBJ2-1, with a tentative D call TRBD2 (6 bases). The CDR3 is made up of 14 amino acids. Germline V gene lookup returns CDR1 ENHRY and CDR2 SYGVKD. V was trimmed by 0 bases and J by 5 bases, leaving 8 bases between them.

CDR3: CASSLSPSTGPGELFF. The CDR3 coding sequence is TGTGCCAGCAGCTTAAGCCCCTCCACAGGTCCCGGGGAGCTGTTTTTT. V is TRBV11-3 and J is TRBJ2-2; TRBD1 might be the D (5 bases). Germline V gene sequence: CDR1 SGHNT, CDR2 YENEEA. The CDR3 has 16 residues. Deletions cut 2 bases from V and 6 bases from J, with 16 bases between.

The chain joins TRBV27 to TRBJ2-7; no reliable D call. The CDR3 is made up of 14 amino acids. Germline CDR1 MNHEY, CDR2 SMNVEV (reference sequence). V was cut by 10 bases and J by 3 bases, with 19 bases left in between. Here the CDR3 reads CATAPGSPYYEQYF. The CDR3 DNA reads TGTGCCACCGCGCCAGGATCCCCGTACTACGAGCAGTACTTC.

The chain has TRBV28 and TRBJ1-5; D is unclear. CDR1 and CDR2 from the germline V gene are MDHEN and SYDVKM. This CDR3 is 11 amino acids long. V lost 7 bases and J lost 9, with 10 bases in between. CDR3 sequence (DNA): TGTGCCAGCACCTTGGGAGGGCCCCAGCATTTT. It codes for CASTLGGPQHF.

This chain links TRBV28 with TRBJ1-3; unclear D gene. Trimming pared 5 bases from V and 0 bases from J, leaving 11 bases between. The CDR3 sequence is 15 residues long. The germline V gene encodes CDR1 MDHEN and CDR2 SYDVKM. CDR3 loop: CASSATSFSGNTIYF. In nucleotides, the CDR3 is TGTGCCAGCAGTGCGACAAGCTTCTCTGGAAACACCATATATTTT.

The V and J genes are TRBV19 and TRBJ2-3, with a possible D match to TRBD2 (7 bases). V lost 5 bases and J lost 4, with 19 bases in between. Germline-derived CDR1 and CDR2 are LNHDA and SQIVND (reference sequence). CDR3 size: 16 residues. The CDR3 DNA reads as TGTGCCAGTAGTCCTCTCGAGGGGGGGCTCGCAGATACGCAGTATTTT. Its translation is CASSPLEGGLADTQYF.

The chain links TRBV6-1 to TRBJ1-1; D gene unclear. The CDR3 totals 13 residues. CDR1 is MNHNS, CDR2 SASEGT, per germline. Trimming pared 1 base from V and 7 bases from J, leaving 10 bases between. As DNA, the CDR3 is TGTGCCAGCAGTGAAGGTCGCCGGGTTGAAGCTTTCTTT. It yields the protein CASSEGRRVEAFF.

Only a few counts were recorded for this clone. The gene calls are TRBV30 and TRBJ1-1; D is undetermined. This CDR3 region has 13 residues. Germline V gene data show CDR1 as GTSNPN and CDR2 as SVGIG (reference sequence). V lost 0 bases and J 0 bases, leaving 5 bases between the germline ends. CDR3: CAWSVGVNTEAFF. CDR3 coding DNA: TGTGCCTGGAGTGTAGGAGTGAACACTGAAGCTTTCTTT.

About this clone itself: Sequence at one end of the junction differs from germline and may be a read error. In DNA form, the CDR3 reads TGTGCCAGCAGCTTGATGAGGAACTATGGCTACACCTTC. It codes for CASSLMRNYGYTF. The chain carries TRBV5-1 and TRBJ1-2; unclear D gene. This CDR3 contains 13 residues. Germline V gene data show CDR1 as SGHRS and CDR2 as YFSETQ.

DNA of the CDR3: TGTGCCTGGAGTGTACTAGGAGGTGAAGCTTTCTTT. It codes for CAWSVLGGEAFF. This chain links TRBV30 with TRBJ1-1; D unresolved. Trimming left V 0 bases short and J 7 bases short, with 9 bases between. The CDR3 has 12 amino acids. Germline lookup yields CDR1 GTSNPN and CDR2 SVGIG (reference sequence).

This chain connects TRBV2 to TRBJ2-2, with a weak D call TRBD1 (6 bases). The CDR3 has 13 amino acids. Deletions cut 8 bases from V and 5 bases from J, with 12 bases between. Germline V gene data show CDR1 as SNHLY and CDR2 as FYNNEI. The DNA of the CDR3 is TGTGCCAGCGGCACAGACAGGACCGGGGAGCTGTTTTTT. Its translation is CASGTDRTGELFF.

The chain joins TRBV28 to TRBJ2-2, with TRBD1 as a possible D gene (5 bases). CDR3 length: 12 residues. The germline gives CDR1 MDHEN, CDR2 SYDVKM. Trimming took off 6 bases at V and 3 bases at J, with 5 bases between the two ends. The CDR3 sequence: CASRGDTGELFF. DNA for the CDR3: TGTGCCAGCAGAGGGGACACCGGGGAGCTGTTTTTT.

V is TRBV6-5 and J is TRBJ1-1; TRBD1 matches at 8 bases. J lost 1 base, V lost 6 bases, and 7 bases had no gene match. This CDR3 has 15 amino acids. Germline V CDR1 and CDR2: MNHEY, SVGAGI. The CDR3 region is CASRPHRGGNTEAFF. The CDR3 DNA reads as TGTGCCAGCAGACCTCACAGGGGGGGGAACACTGAAGCTTTCTTT.

J is TRBJ1-6 and V is TRBV18, with D possibly TRBD1 on 6 matching bases. Germline loops: CDR1 KGHSH, CDR2 LQKENI. CDR3 length equals 13 residues. V lost 3 bases to trimming and J lost 7 bases, with 7 bases between them. CDR3 DNA sequence: TGTGCCAGCTCACCGGGGGCGAATTCACCCCTCCACTTT. Amino acids: CASSPGANSPLHF.

This chain uses TRBV6-6 with TRBJ2-2; 7 bases fit TRBD1. J gave up 4 bases and V 6 bases, and 5 bases lay outside the gene matches. The CDR3 has 14 residues. Germline V lookup: CDR1 MNHNY, CDR2 SVGAGI (reference sequence). CDR3 bases: TGTGCCAGCAGCCGGGACAGCGGCACCGGGGAGCTGTTTTTT. It translates to CASSRDSGTGELFF.

This sequence joins TRBV5-1 and TRBJ2-2; D gene unclear. V was pared by 0 bases and J by 7 bases, with 4 bases between. The CDR3 has 12 amino acids. CDR1 SGHRS and CDR2 YFSETQ come from the germline V gene. The CDR3 reads CASSLAGGELFF. The CDR3 DNA reads TGCGCCAGCAGCTTGGCGGGCGGGGAGCTGTTTTTT.

In this sample, this clone turned up once. V usage is TRBV7-8 and J usage is TRBJ1-5, with 7 bases that match TRBD1. The J segment lost 7 bases and the V segment lost 1 base, leaving 7 bases of the junction unmatched. In germline, CDR1 is SGHVS, CDR2 FQNEAQ. The CDR3 has 15 residues. The CDR3 region is CASSLERQGQQPQHF. For the CDR3, the DNA is TGTGCCAGCAGCTTAGAACGACAGGGTCAACAGCCCCAGCATTTT. Drawing the rest from reference TRBV7-8 and TRBJ1-5, the complete variable domain is GAGVSQSPRYKVAKRGQDVALRCDPISGHVSLFWYQQALGQGPEFLTYFQNEAQLDKSGLPSDRFFAERPEGSVSTLKIQRTQQEDSAVYLCASSLERQGQQPQHFGDGTRLSIL.

This sequence joins TRBV4-1 and TRBJ2-6; a weak D match, TRBD1 (5 bases). Trimming took off 1 base at V and 1 base at J, with 11 bases between the two ends. CDR1 is MGHRA and CDR2 is YSYEKL in the germline V gene. This CDR3 has 17 amino acids. CDR3 DNA: TGCGCCAGCAGCCAAGTTTATCCAGGGTCTGGGGCCAACGTCCTGACTTTC. Its translation: CASSQVYPGSGANVLTF.